Listed below are T cell receptor beta chains from one sample, sequenced in a study of T cell responses to AZD1222 COVID-19 vaccine. Clones were sequenced by immunoSEQ multiplex PCR, and TCRdb holds only the in-frame ones, with some missing. The sample holds about 47,000 clones; roughly 77% are singletons and the top ten take about 20%. The input for sequencing was peripheral blood, taken 28 days after the second dose of the MenACWY control vaccine. These receptors were collected from an adult who received the MenACWY meningococcal vaccine as a control. CDR3s include the opening cysteine and the closing phenylalanine or tryptophan. D genes are given only for firm matches. The size field is filled for only some rows; it gives once, few, many or a size class.

clone_size d_call j_call v_call cdr3_aa cdr3_nt
NA NA TRBJ2-1 TRBV2 CASSRGVLGEQFF TGTGCCAGCAGCCGAGGTGTCCTTGGAGAGCAGTTCTTC
NA NA TRBJ1-2 TRBV5-5 CASSLEVNYGYTF TGTGCCAGCAGCTTGGAAGTTAACTATGGCTACACCTTC
many NA TRBJ1-2 TRBV15 CATSRSSYGYTF TGTGCCACCAGCCGATCCTCATATGGCTACACCTTC
NA NA TRBJ1-5 TRBV30 CAWSVSGPYSNQPQHF TGTGCCTGGAGTGTTTCGGGACCATATAGCAATCAGCCCCAGCATTTT
NA NA TRBJ1-4 TRBV7-9 CASSLVNGGPGEKLFF TGTGCCAGCAGCTTAGTTAACGGGGGGCCGGGCGAAAAACTGTTTTTT
once NA TRBJ1-5 TRBV19 CASSYSDSNQPQHF TGTGCCAGTAGTTACAGTGATAGCAATCAGCCCCAGCATTTT
NA NA TRBJ2-7 TRBV5-3 CARSLDEQYF TGTGCCAGAAGCTTGGACGAGCAGTACTTC
NA NA TRBJ1-2 TRBV19 CATYMGGYTF TGTGCCACATATATGGGGGGCTACACCTTC
NA NA TRBJ1-3 TRBV14 CASSQPGNTIYF TGTGCCAGCAGCCAACCCGGAAACACCATATATTTT
once NA TRBJ2-7 TRBV12-3/TRBV12-4 CATRNLGSGEQYF TGTGCCACCCGGAATCTGGGATCGGGCGAGCAGTACTTC
once NA TRBJ2-2 TRBV7-2 CASSLKPTRNTGELFF TGTGCCAGCAGCTTGAAGCCCACCCGCAACACCGGGGAGCTGTTTTTT
NA NA TRBJ1-6 TRBV30 CAEGQTYNSPLHF TGTGCCGAGGGGCAAACCTATAATTCACCCCTCCACTTT
NA TRBD2 TRBJ2-5 TRBV5-6 CASSVEGLAGWSETQYF TGTGCCAGCAGCGTGGAAGGGCTAGCGGGATGGTCGGAGACCCAGTACTTC
NA TRBD1 TRBJ2-7 TRBV18 CASSPPSRGREQYF TGTGCCAGCTCACCACCTAGCAGGGGGCGCGAGCAGTACTTC
NA TRBD2 TRBJ2-7 TRBV14 CASSLAGVDPYEQYF TGTGCCAGCAGCTTAGCGGGAGTGGACCCCTACGAGCAGTACTTC
NA NA TRBJ1-2 TRBV7-2 CASRDQGPYGYTF TGTGCCAGCAGAGACCAGGGACCCTATGGCTACACCTTC
few NA TRBJ1-2 TRBV7-2 CASSPGRGNYGYTF TGTGCCAGCAGCCCGGGGAGGGGGAACTATGGCTACACCTTC
NA NA TRBJ1-6 TRBV6-4 CASSDSGTVCISPLHF TGTGCCAGCAGTGACTCGGGCACAGTGTGTATTTCACCCCTCCACTTT
NA NA TRBJ1-4 TRBV10-1 CASGQNNEKLFF TGCGCCAGCGGACAGAATAATGAAAAACTGTTTTTT
NA NA TRBJ1-5 TRBV10-3 CAISESDGNQPQHF TGTGCCATCAGTGAGTCAGATGGCAATCAGCCCCAGCATTTT
NA NA TRBJ1-1 TRBV6-5 CASSYSGYGENTEAFF TGTGCCAGCAGTTACTCGGGTTATGGGGAGAACACTGAAGCTTTCTTT
NA TRBD1 TRBJ2-7 TRBV12-3/TRBV12-4 CASSQTGNEQYF TGTGCCAGCAGTCAGACAGGGAACGAGCAGTACTTC
NA NA TRBJ2-7 TRBV14 CASSPPDYTFYEQYF TGTGCCAGCAGCCCCCCTGACTACACCTTCTACGAGCAGTACTTC
once NA TRBJ1-5 TRBV5-6 CASSFGGYSNQPQHF TGTGCCAGCAGCTTTGGGGGATATAGCAATCAGCCCCAGCATTTT
once NA TRBJ1-3 TRBV30 CAWGRLEAGNTIYF TGTGCCTGGGGACGGTTAGAGGCTGGAAACACCATATATTTT
NA NA TRBJ1-4 TRBV4-2 CASSQDAQAGSILFF TGTGCCAGCAGCCAAGATGCCCAGGCTGGCTCGATACTGTTTTTT
once NA TRBJ2-1 TRBV18 CASSPLAPRTDEQFF TGTGCCAGCTCCCCTCTAGCACCCCGGACGGATGAGCAGTTCTTC
NA TRBD1 TRBJ1-1 TRBV6-5 CASRHGDRNTEAFF TGTGCCAGCAGGCATGGGGACAGGAACACTGAAGCTTTCTTT
NA NA TRBJ1-3 TRBV6-1 CASSDMAGNTIYF TGTGCCAGCAGTGATATGGCGGGAAACACCATATATTTT
NA NA TRBJ2-3 TRBV28 CASNGGSGTDTQYF TGTGCCAGCAATGGGGGGAGTGGCACAGATACGCAGTATTTT
NA NA TRBJ1-2 TRBV14 CASSQAGVNYGYTF TGTGCCAGCAGCCAAGCTGGGGTAAACTATGGCTACACCTTC
NA NA TRBJ2-7 TRBV5-1 CASSSREQNHLRQQYF TGCGCCAGCAGCTCCCGGGAGCAAAACCATCTACGGCAGCAGTACTTC
NA NA TRBJ1-2 TRBV7-8 CASSLATGTSGGYTF TGTGCCAGCAGCTTAGCTACAGGGACCTCCGGTGGCTACACCTTC
once TRBD1 TRBJ1-1 TRBV27 CASTQSLQGARLTEAFF TGTGCCAGCACACAGTCCTTACAGGGGGCAAGATTGACTGAAGCTTTCTTT
once TRBD1 TRBJ1-2 TRBV30 CAWSNRQGRYGYTF TGTGCCTGGAGTAATAGACAGGGCCGTTATGGCTACACCTTC
once NA TRBJ1-1 TRBV10-2 CASCLDTEAFF TGCGCCAGCTGCTTGGACACTGAAGCTTTCTTT
NA NA TRBJ1-6 TRBV9 CASSVATEDNSPLHF TGTGCCAGCAGCGTAGCGACAGAGGATAATTCACCCCTCCACTTT
NA NA TRBJ1-5 TRBV5-8 CASSPGFVDGQPQHF TGTGCCAGCAGCCCCGGATTCGTCGATGGCCAGCCCCAGCATTTT
NA TRBD2 TRBJ2-5 TRBV7-9 CASSSAQGTSVSETQYF TGTGCCAGCAGCTCCGCTCAGGGGACTAGCGTTAGCGAGACCCAGTACTTC
NA TRBD1 TRBJ1-1 TRBV4-1 CASTRTGDTEAFF TGCGCCAGCACCCGAACAGGGGATACTGAAGCTTTCTTT
NA TRBD1 TRBJ1-2 TRBV10-1 CASRRDRGDYGYTF TGCGCCAGCAGAAGGGACAGGGGTGACTATGGCTACACCTTC
NA TRBD2 TRBJ2-3 TRBV7-9 CASSLTSSGSFTDTQYF TGTGCCAGCAGCTTAACATCTAGCGGGAGTTTCACAGATACGCAGTATTTT
NA NA TRBJ2-3 TRBV2 CASSDRGYPTDTQYF TGTGCCAGCAGTGATCGGGGCTACCCCACAGATACGCAGTATTTT
NA NA TRBJ1-1 TRBV30 CAWSRDMNTEAFF TGTGCCTGGAGCAGGGATATGAACACTGAAGCTTTCTTT
NA NA TRBJ1-3 TRBV7-8 CASSLDRVPGNTIYF TGTGCCAGCAGCTTAGATAGAGTTCCTGGAAACACCATATATTTT
few NA TRBJ1-2 TRBV6-1 CASSEDARGYYGYTF TGTGCCAGCAGTGAAGATGCCAGGGGATACTATGGCTACACCTTC
few NA TRBJ1-1 TRBV5-1 CASSSGLDTEAFF TGCGCCAGCAGCTCAGGACTGGACACTGAAGCTTTCTTT
NA NA TRBJ1-5 TRBV19 CASSTLRSPQHF TGTGCCAGTAGTACCCTGCGGAGCCCCCAGCATTTT
few TRBD2 TRBJ2-5 TRBV4-2 CASSQDRGRKLAGGEETQYF TGTGCCAGCAGCCAAGACAGGGGGCGAAAGCTAGCGGGGGGAGAAGAGACCCAGTACTTC
NA TRBD1 TRBJ1-2 TRBV6-5 CASRRTGEGYTF TGTGCCAGCAGACGGACAGGGGAGGGCTACACCTTC
NA NA TRBJ2-5 TRBV5-6 CASSSGPPGTQYF TGTGCCAGCAGCTCCGGGCCCCCTGGGACCCAGTACTTC
once NA TRBJ1-1 TRBV5-5 CASSLVGDTEAFF TGTGCCAGCAGCTTGGTGGGGGACACTGAAGCTTTCTTT
NA NA TRBJ1-1 TRBV6-2/TRBV6-3 CASSPWVGGAMDEAFF TGTGCCAGCAGCCCCTGGGTGGGGGGCGCAATGGATGAAGCTTTCTTT
NA NA TRBJ1-5 TRBV7-7 CAKGRPNQPQHF TGTGCCAAGGGAAGACCCAATCAGCCCCAGCATTTT
few NA TRBJ1-6 TRBV4-2 CASRPAGRRNSPLHF TGTGCCAGCAGGCCCGCGGGACGACGGAATTCACCCCTCCACTTT
medium-sized TRBD2 TRBJ2-4 TRBV4-2 CASSQATGGPGDIQYF TGTGCCAGCAGCCAAGCTACGGGGGGGCCCGGGGACATTCAGTACTTC
NA TRBD2 TRBJ2-4 TRBV2 CASMGLDVDIQYF TGTGCCAGCATGGGACTAGATGTAGACATTCAGTACTTC
NA NA TRBJ1-3 TRBV30 CACGPSSGNTIYF TGTGCCTGCGGACCGAGCTCTGGAAACACCATATATTTT
NA TRBD2 TRBJ2-1 TRBV30 CAWSPGLATVNEQFF TGTGCCTGGAGTCCGGGACTAGCGACCGTGAATGAGCAGTTCTTC